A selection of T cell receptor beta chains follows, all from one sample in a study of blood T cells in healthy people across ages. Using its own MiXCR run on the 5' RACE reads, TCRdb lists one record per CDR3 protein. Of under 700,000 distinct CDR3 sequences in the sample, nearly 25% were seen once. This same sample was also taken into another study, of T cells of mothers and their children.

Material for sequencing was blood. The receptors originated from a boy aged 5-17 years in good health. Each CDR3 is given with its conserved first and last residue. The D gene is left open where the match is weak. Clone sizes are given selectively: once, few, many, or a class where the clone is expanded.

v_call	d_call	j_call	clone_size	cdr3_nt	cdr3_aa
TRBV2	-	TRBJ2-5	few	TGTGCCAGCGAATCAACAGGGTTTCGAGAGACCCAGCACTTC	CASESTGFRETQHF
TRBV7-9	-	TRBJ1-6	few	TGTGCCAGCAGCTTAGCAGGGTACAATTCACCCCTCCACTTT	CASSLAGYNSPLHF
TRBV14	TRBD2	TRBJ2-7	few	TGTGCCAGCAGCCAAGCGGGGGGGCGGCGCGAGCAGTACTTC	CASSQAGGRREQYF
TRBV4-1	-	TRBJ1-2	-	TGCGCCAGCAGCCAAGATATAGGGCAGCCGACTAACTATGGCTACACCTTC	CASSQDIGQPTNYGYTF
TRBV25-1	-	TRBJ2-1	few	TGTGCCAGCAGTGAATATTCTCCTCACCCTAATGAGCAGTTCTTC	CASSEYSPHPNEQFF
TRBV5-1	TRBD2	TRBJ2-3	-	TGCGCCAGCAGCTTGGGAGGACTAGGAAGCACAGATACGCAGTATTTT	CASSLGGLGSTDTQYF
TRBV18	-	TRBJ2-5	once	TGTGCCAGCTCACTTACAGGGGACTTACACTGGTTCTTC	CASSLTGDLHWFF
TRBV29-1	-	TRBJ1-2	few	TGCAGCCCATTCCGAATGGCGGACTATGGCTACACCTTC	CSPFRMADYGYTF
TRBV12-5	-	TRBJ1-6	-	TGTGCTAGTGGTTTGCCCTTAAGGGGGAATTCACCCCTCCACTTT	CASGLPLRGNSPLHF
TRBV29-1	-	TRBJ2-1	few	TGCAGCGGTAGCCAGGGTAATGAGCAGTTCTTC	CSGSQGNEQFF
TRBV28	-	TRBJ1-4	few	TGTGCCAGCAGTTTACTTACAACTAATGAAAAACTGTTTTTT	CASSLLTTNEKLFF
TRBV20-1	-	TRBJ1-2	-	TGCAGTGCTCCGGGAAAGGCAAACTATGGCTACACCTTC	CSAPGKANYGYTF
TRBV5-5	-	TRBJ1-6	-	TGTGCCTCCGGCTACGAGGGTAATTCACCCCTCCACTTT	CASGYEGNSPLHF
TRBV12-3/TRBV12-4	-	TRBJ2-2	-	TGTGCCAGCAGCAAGGCCACTCTGGCGGAGAACACCGGGGAGCTGTTTTTT	CASSKATLAENTGELFF
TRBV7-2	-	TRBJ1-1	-	TGTGCCAGCAGCTTAGGCTGGGATGGGGGCACTGAAGCTTTCTTT	CASSLGWDGGTEAFF
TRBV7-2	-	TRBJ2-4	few	TGTGCCAGCAGCACATACAGGTCCCCAAACATTCAGTACTTC	CASSTYRSPNIQYF
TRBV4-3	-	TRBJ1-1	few	TGCGCCAGCAGCCAAGCTCGGGGAACTGAAGCTTTCTTT	CASSQARGTEAFF
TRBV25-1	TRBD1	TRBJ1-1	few	TGTGCCAGCAGTGAATCTGTGGGGGCAGGGGGAGTCACTGAAGCTTTCTTT	CASSESVGAGGVTEAFF
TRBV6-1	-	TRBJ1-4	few	TGTGCCAGCAGTCGGATGGCAGGGTCAACTAATGAAAAACTGTTTTTT	CASSRMAGSTNEKLFF
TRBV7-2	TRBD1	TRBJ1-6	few	TGTGCCAGCAGCTTAACAGGGGATTCACCCCTCCACTTT	CASSLTGDSPLHF
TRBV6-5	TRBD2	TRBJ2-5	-	TGTGCCAGCAGTTACGGGCAGGAAGCTAGCGGGGGGAGAGTGACCCAGTACTTC	CASSYGQEASGGRVTQYF
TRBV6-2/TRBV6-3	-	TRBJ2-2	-	TGTGCCAGCAGTTACTCGGGGGTAGACACCGGGGAGCTGTTTTTT	CASSYSGVDTGELFF
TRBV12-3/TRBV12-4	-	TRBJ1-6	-	TGTGCCAGCAGTTGGGGCTCACCCCTCCACTTT	CASSWGSPLHF
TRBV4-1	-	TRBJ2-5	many	TGCGCCAGTGGGACATTACAAGAGACCCAGTACTTC	CASGTLQETQYF
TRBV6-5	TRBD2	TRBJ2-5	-	TGTGCCAGCAGTTACTTTAGCGGGAGGGCCCCAGAGACCCAGTACTTC	CASSYFSGRAPETQYF
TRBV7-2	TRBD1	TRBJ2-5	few	TGTGCCAGCAGCTTACCCGGGGGAGGACAGGGGGTAGAGACCCAGTACTTC	CASSLPGGGQGVETQYF
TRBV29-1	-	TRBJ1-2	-	TGCAGCGTTGATGGGGGGGCTCCTGGCTACACCTTC	CSVDGGAPGYTF
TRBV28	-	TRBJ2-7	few	TGTGCCAGCAGTTACCAAGCCTACGAGCAGTACTTC	CASSYQAYEQYF
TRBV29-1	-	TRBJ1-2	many	TGCAGCGTTGAGGGCAGGACTCAAAATAACTATGGCTACACCTTC	CSVEGRTQNNYGYTF
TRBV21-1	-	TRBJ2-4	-	TGTGCCAGCAGCATCCGGGACACCAAAGCGGCCATTCAGTACTTC	CASSIRDTKAAIQYF
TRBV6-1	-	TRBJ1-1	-	TGTGCCAGCAGTGATTGGGGGTTCACTGAAGCTTTCTTT	CASSDWGFTEAFF
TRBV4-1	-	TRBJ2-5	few	TGCGCCAGCAGCCAATTTGAGAGGGCCTGGCAAGAGACCCAGTACTTC	CASSQFERAWQETQYF
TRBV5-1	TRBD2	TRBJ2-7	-	TGCGCCAGCAGCTCCCAGGGACTAGCGGGAGCCTACGAGCAGTACTTC	CASSSQGLAGAYEQYF
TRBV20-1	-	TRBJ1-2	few	TGCAGTGCTAGTTTCCCGAAGACACCGGACTATGGCTACACCTTC	CSASFPKTPDYGYTF
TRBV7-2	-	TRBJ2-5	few	TGTGCCAGCAGCTTAGGTGGGAGAGGGACCCAGTACTTC	CASSLGGRGTQYF
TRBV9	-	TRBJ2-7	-	TGTGCCAGCAGCGTAGCGGGGCGATCCTACGAGCAGTACTTC	CASSVAGRSYEQYF